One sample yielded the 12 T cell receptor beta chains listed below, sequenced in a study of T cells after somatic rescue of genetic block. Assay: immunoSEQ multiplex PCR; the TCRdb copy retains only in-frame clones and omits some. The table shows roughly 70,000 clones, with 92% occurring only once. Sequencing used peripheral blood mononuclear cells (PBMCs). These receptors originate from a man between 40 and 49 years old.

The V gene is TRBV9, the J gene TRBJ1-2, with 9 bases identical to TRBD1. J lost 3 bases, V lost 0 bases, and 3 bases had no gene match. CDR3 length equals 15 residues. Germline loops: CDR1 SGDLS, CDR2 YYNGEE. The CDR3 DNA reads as TGTGCCAGCAGCGTAGAGGACAGGGGCCACTATGGCTACACCTTC. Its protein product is CASSVEDRGHYGYTF. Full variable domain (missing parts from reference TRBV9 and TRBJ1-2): DSGVTQTPKHLITATGQRVTLRCSPRSGDLSVYWYQQSLDQGLQFLIQYYNGEERAKGNILERFSAQQFPDLHSELNLSSLELGDSALYFCASSVEDRGHYGYTFGSGTRLTVV.

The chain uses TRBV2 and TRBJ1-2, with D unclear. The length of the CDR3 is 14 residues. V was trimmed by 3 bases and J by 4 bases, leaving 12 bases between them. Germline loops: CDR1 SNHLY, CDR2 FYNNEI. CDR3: CASSDRLSGYGYTF. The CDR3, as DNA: TGTGCCAGCAGTGACAGGCTTTCTGGCTATGGCTACACCTTC.

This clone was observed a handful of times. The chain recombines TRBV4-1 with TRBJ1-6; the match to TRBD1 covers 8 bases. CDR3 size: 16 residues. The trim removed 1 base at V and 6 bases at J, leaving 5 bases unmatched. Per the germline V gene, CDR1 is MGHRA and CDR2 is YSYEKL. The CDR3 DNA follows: TGCGCCAGCAGCCAAGTTGCGGACAGGGCTAATTCACCCCTCCACTTT. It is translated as CASSQVADRANSPLHF.

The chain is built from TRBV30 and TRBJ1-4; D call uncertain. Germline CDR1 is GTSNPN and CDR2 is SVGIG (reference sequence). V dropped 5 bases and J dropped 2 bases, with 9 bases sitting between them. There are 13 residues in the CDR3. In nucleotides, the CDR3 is TGTGCCTGGGGCCGGGATACTAATGAAAAACTGTTTTTT. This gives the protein CAWGRDTNEKLFF. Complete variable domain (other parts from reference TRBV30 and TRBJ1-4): SQTIHQWPATLVQPVGSPLSLECTVEGTSNPNLYWYRQAAGRGLQLLFYSVGIGQISSEVPQNLSASRPQDRQFILSSKKLLLSDSGFYLCAWGRDTNEKLFFGSGTQLSVL.

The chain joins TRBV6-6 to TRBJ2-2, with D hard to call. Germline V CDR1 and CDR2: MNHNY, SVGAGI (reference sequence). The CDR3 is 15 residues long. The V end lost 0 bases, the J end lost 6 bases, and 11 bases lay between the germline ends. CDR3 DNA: TGTGCCAGCAGTTACTCGGCAGGCCAGCCCGGGGAGCTGTTTTTT. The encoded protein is CASSYSAGQPGELFF.

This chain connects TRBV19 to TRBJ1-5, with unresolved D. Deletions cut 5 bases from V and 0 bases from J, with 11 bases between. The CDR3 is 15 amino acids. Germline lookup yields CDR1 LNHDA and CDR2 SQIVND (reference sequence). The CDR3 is CASSSRLNSNQPQHF. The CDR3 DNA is TGTGCCAGTAGTTCCAGACTAAATAGCAATCAGCCCCAGCATTTT.

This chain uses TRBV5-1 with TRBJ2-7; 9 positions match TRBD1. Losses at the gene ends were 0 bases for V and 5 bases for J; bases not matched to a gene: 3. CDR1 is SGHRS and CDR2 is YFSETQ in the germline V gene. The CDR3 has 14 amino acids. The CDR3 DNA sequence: TGCGCCAGCAGCTTGGTACAGGGGGCCAACGAGCAGTACTTC. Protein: CASSLVQGANEQYF.

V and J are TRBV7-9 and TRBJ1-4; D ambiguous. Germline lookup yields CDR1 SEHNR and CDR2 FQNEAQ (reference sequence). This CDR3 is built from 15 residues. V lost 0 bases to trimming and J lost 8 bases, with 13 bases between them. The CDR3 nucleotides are TGTGCCAGCAGCTTAGCTAGGAGAACGGGCGAAAAACTGTTTTTT. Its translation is CASSLARRTGEKLFF. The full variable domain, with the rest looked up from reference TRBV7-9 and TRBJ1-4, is DTGVSQNPRHKITKRGQNVTFRCDPISEHNRLYWYRQTLGQGPEFLTYFQNEAQLEKSRLLSDRFSAERPKGSFSTLEIQRTEQGDSAMYLCASSLARRTGEKLFFGSGTQLSVL.

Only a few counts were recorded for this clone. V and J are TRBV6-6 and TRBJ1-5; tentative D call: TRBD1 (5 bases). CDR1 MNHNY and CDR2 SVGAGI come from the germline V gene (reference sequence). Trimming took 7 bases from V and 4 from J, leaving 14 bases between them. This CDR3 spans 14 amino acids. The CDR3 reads CASKVGQTNQPQHF. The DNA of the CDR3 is TGTGCCAGCAAGGTGGGGCAGACAAATCAGCCCCAGCATTTT.

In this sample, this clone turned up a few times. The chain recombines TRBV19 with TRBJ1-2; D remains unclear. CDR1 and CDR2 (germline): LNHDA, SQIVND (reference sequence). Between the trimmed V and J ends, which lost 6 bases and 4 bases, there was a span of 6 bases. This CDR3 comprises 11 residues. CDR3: CASRQSYGYTF. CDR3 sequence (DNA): TGTGCCAGTAGGCAGAGCTATGGCTACACCTTC.

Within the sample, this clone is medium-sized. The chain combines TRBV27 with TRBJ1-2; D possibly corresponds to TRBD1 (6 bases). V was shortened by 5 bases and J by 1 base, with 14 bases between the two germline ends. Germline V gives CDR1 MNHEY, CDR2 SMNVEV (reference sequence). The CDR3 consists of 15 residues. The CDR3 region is CASSPGQLVNYGYTF. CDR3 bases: TGTGCCAGCAGTCCAGGACAGCTCGTTAACTATGGCTACACCTTC.

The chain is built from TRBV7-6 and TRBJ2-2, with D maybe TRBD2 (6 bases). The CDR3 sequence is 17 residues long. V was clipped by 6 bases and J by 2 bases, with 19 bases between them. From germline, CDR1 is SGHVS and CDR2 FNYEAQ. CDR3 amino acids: CASSQYWAGSNTGELFF. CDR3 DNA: TGTGCCAGCAGTCAATACTGGGCGGGGAGTAACACCGGGGAGCTGTTTTTT.